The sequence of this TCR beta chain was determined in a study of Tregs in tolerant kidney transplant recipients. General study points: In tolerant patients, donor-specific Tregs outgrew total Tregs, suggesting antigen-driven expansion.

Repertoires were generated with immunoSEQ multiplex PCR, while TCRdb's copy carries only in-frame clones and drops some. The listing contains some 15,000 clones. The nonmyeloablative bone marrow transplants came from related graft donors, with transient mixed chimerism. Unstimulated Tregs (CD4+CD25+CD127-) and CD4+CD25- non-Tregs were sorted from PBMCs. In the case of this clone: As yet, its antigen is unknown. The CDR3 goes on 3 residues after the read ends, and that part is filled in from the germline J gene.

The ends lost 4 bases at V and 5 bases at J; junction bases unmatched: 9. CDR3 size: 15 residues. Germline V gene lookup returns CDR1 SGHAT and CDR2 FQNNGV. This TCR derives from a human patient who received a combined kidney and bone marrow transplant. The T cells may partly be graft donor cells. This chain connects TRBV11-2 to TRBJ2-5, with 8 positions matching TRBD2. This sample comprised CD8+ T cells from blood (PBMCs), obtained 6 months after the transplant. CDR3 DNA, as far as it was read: TGTGCCAGCAGCTCCGGTGGTAGCGGGATGGAGACC. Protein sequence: CASSSGGSGMET. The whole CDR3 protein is CASSSGGSGMETQYF.